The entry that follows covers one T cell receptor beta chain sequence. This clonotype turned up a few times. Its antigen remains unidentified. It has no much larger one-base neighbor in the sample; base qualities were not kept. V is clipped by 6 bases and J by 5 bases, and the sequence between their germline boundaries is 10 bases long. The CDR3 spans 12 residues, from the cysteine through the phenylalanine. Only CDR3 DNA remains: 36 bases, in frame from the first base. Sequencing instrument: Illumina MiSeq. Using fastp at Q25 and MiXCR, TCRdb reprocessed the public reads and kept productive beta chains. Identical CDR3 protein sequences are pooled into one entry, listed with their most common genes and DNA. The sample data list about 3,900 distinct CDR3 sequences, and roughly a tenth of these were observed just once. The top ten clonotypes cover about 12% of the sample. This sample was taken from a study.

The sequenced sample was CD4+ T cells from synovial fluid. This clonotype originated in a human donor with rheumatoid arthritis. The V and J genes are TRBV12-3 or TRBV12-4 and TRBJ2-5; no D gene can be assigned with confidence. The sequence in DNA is TGTGCCAGCAGCTCCGGTTGGGAGACCCAGTACTTC. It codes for CASSSGWETQYF.